These 16 T cell receptor beta chains originate from one sample sequenced in a study of human T cells and chemical hapten exposure. Time point of the sample: patch test 1, 2 weeks after DPC sensitization. Treatment specified: therapeutic diphenylcyclopropenone sensitization with weekly scalp DPC. TCRdb re-derived calls from the RACE reads in MiXCR, one entry per CDR3 protein. The sample lists under 200,000 distinct CDR3 sequences, more than 12% occurring once. Sequenced here: whole blood, sampled in connection with sensitization to the hapten diphenylcyclopropenone (DPC). These receptors originate from a woman aged 25 to 39 with alopecia areata. Some clones in this sample may be carry-over from other donors' samples.

The genes are TRBV24-1 and TRBJ2-3; tentative D call: TRBD2 (6 bases). V was clipped by 9 bases and J by 4 bases, with 10 bases between them. The CDR3 runs 12 residues. From germline, CDR1 is KGHDR and CDR2 SFDVKD. The CDR3 sequence: CATPLAADTQYF. The CDR3, as DNA: TGTGCCACCCCTTTAGCGGCAGATACGCAGTATTTT.

The chain joins TRBV19 to TRBJ2-2, with a tentative D call TRBD1 (6 bases). CDR1 LNHDA and CDR2 SQIVND come from the germline V gene (reference sequence). V was pared by 3 bases and J by 4 bases, with 12 bases between. The length of the CDR3 is 15 residues. As DNA, the CDR3 is TGTGCCAGTAGTATTGGGGGCTCGGTCACCGGGGAGCTGTTTTTT. Protein product: CASSIGGSVTGELFF.

The V gene is TRBV4-1, the J gene TRBJ1-6; 9 bases align to TRBD1. Germline trimming cut 3 bases from V and 7 bases from J; bases unmatched to any gene: 7. The CDR3 is made up of 16 amino acids. Germline CDR1 and CDR2: MGHRA and YSYEKL. The CDR3 region is CASSQGDRARNSPLHF. The CDR3 region has the DNA TGCGCCAGCAGCCAGGGGGACAGGGCGAGGAATTCACCCCTCCACTTT.

The chain combines TRBV7-2 with TRBJ2-3; 7 positions match TRBD1. Germline V gene lookup returns CDR1 SGHTA and CDR2 FQGNSA. After removal of 5 bases from V and 2 bases from J, the junction contained 7 bases not matched to a gene. The CDR3 loop spans 15 amino acids. The CDR3 protein is CASSPPGQTTDTQYF. The CDR3 coding sequence is TGTGCCAGCAGCCCACCGGGACAGACCACAGATACGCAGTATTTT.

The genes are TRBV18 and TRBJ2-3; D is ambiguous. Germline V lookup: CDR1 KGHSH, CDR2 LQKENI. The V end lost 3 bases, the J end lost 0 bases, and 10 bases lay between the germline ends. The CDR3 length is 15 residues. The chain's CDR3 is CASSPVAISTDTQYF. The CDR3 DNA follows: TGTGCCAGCTCACCGGTGGCTATTAGCACAGATACGCAGTATTTT.

Ten or more counts support this clonotype. The chain carries TRBV6-2 or TRBV6-3 and TRBJ1-5, with D tentatively TRBD1 (5 bases). In germline, CDR1 is MNHEY, CDR2 SVGEGT. The CDR3 is 17 amino acids. V lost 2 bases, J lost 0 bases, and 14 bases lay in between. CDR3 amino acids: CASSYGRVAGSNQPQHF. The DNA of the CDR3 is TGTGCCAGCAGTTACGGCAGGGTCGCAGGTAGCAATCAGCCCCAGCATTTT.

This chain uses TRBV3-1 with TRBJ2-1; D ambiguous. The CDR3 is 12 amino acids. V was trimmed by 5 bases and J by 5 bases, leaving 7 bases between them. The germline V gene has CDR1 LGHDT and CDR2 YNNKEL (reference sequence). CDR3 DNA: TGTGCCAGCAGCTCGGCCCACAATGAGCAGTTCTTC. It codes for CASSSAHNEQFF.

This clonotype was seen many times. V is TRBV4-1 and J is TRBJ2-1; 9 nucleotides match TRBD2. Germline CDR1 and CDR2: MGHRA and YSYEKL. This CDR3 is built from 15 residues. After removal of 1 base from V and 6 bases from J, the junction contained 4 bases not matched to a gene. The chain's CDR3 is CASSQGLAEFNEQFF. The CDR3 DNA follows: TGCGCCAGCAGCCAAGGACTAGCGGAGTTCAATGAGCAGTTCTTC.

J is TRBJ1-2 and V is TRBV19, with TRBD1 as a possible D gene (5 bases). The length of the CDR3 is 12 residues. V was cut by 9 bases and J by 1 base, with 9 bases left in between. Per germline, CDR1 LNHDA and CDR2 SQIVND (reference sequence). The DNA for the CDR3 is TGTGCCAGCCAGACAGTTAACTATGGCTACACCTTC. Protein: CASQTVNYGYTF. Drawing the rest from reference TRBV19 and TRBJ1-2, the complete variable domain is DGGITQSPKYLFRKEGQNVTLSCEQNLNHDAMYWYRQDPGQGLRLIYYSQIVNDFQKGDIAEGYSVSREKKESFPLTVTSAQKNPTAFYLCASQTVNYGYTFGSGTRLTVV.

This clonotype appeared a few times. The chain combines TRBV4-3 with TRBJ1-1; TRBD1 might be the D (5 bases). Trimming pared 0 bases from V and 6 bases from J, leaving 11 bases between. This CDR3 contains 14 residues. Germline assignment: CDR1 LGHNA and CDR2 YSLEER. The CDR3 reads CASSQDRAGPEAFF. The CDR3 region has the DNA TGCGCCAGCAGCCAAGATAGGGCAGGGCCTGAAGCTTTCTTT.

This clonotype was counted only a few times. The chain has TRBV9 and TRBJ2-2; 10 nucleotides line up with TRBD2. The CDR3 sequence is 17 residues long. Germline V gene data show CDR1 as SGDLS and CDR2 as YYNGEE. V was clipped by 4 bases and J by 7 bases; unmatched bases: 13. The chain's CDR3 is CASSLTSLAGVNGELFF. The CDR3 DNA reads TGTGCCAGCAGCCTAACCTCCCTAGCGGGAGTTAACGGGGAGCTGTTTTTT.

This clonotype has only a few counts. The chain combines TRBV6-5 with TRBJ1-2, with 7 bases identical to TRBD1. V shed 4 bases, J shed 4 bases, and the junction held 6 bases outside the gene matches. Germline V gene lookup returns CDR1 MNHEY and CDR2 SVGAGI. The CDR3 consists of 14 residues. The CDR3 loop is CASSSTGAGYGYTF. The CDR3 nucleotides read TGTGCCAGCAGTTCTACAGGGGCAGGCTATGGCTACACCTTC.

The CDR3 nucleotides are TGTGCCAGCAGCTTGGGTTCGGGATTAGGAGAGACCCAGTACTTC. Protein sequence: CASSLGSGLGETQYF. V usage is TRBV5-4 and J usage is TRBJ2-5; a possible D gene is TRBD2 (5 bases). The CDR3 runs 15 residues. V lost 0 bases and J 4 bases, leaving 13 bases between the germline ends. CDR1 and CDR2 from the germline V gene are SGHNT and YYREEE (reference sequence).

The chain employs TRBV27 and TRBJ2-2, with D tentatively TRBD1 (5 bases). V lost 2 bases and J lost 4, with 8 bases in between. CDR3 length: 14 amino acids. Germline V CDR1 and CDR2: MNHEY, SMNVEV (reference sequence). The CDR3 bases are TGTGCCAGCAGTTTAGGGGCTAGCACCGGGGAGCTGTTTTTT. It translates to CASSLGASTGELFF.

The chain recombines TRBV2 with TRBJ2-3; 11 bases map to TRBD2. The ends lost 6 bases at V and 1 base at J; junction bases unmatched: 6. CDR1 and CDR2 (germline): SNHLY, FYNNEI. The CDR3 sequence is 16 residues long. The CDR3 sequence is CASSRLAGLGTDTQYF. CDR3 nucleotides: TGTGCCAGCAGCAGACTAGCGGGGCTGGGCACAGATACGCAGTATTTT. The variable domain in full, completed from reference TRBV2 and TRBJ2-3, reads EPEVTQTPSHQVTQMGQEVILRCVPISNHLYFYWYRQILGQKVEFLVSFYNNEISEKSEIFDDQFSVERPDGSNFTLKIRSTKLEDSAMYFCASSRLAGLGTDTQYFGPGTRLTVL.

As to this clonotype: A much larger clone lies a single base off, so this may be a read error. The chain couples TRBV6-2 or TRBV6-3 to TRBJ1-5; possibly TRBD1 for D (6 bases). The V end lost 5 bases, the J end lost 7 bases, and 18 bases lay between the germline ends. Germline lookup yields CDR1 MNHEY and CDR2 SVGEGT. The CDR3 extends over 15 amino acids. CDR3 in DNA: TGTGCCAGCAGTGCTTACGGGGGCGGTTGGCAGCCCCAGCATTTT. Amino acids: CASSAYGGGWQPQHF.